The sequence of this T cell receptor (beta chain) was determined in a study of patients and donors after allogeneic stem cell transplantation. By share, this clonotype counts as medium-sized (0.01 to 0.1%). In TCRdb, the RT-PCR reads were re-called with MiXCR into one record per CDR3 protein. Among around 9,000 distinct CDR3 sequences listed, around 4.1% were seen once. The germline V and J ends were trimmed by 4 bases and 6 bases, with 12 bases remaining between them. CDR3 length: 13 amino acids. Germline CDR1 and CDR2: MDHEN and SYDVKM. Sequencing input: blood, either unsorted or a sorted T cell fraction (not recorded which). This chain connects TRBV28 to TRBJ1-1, with D perhaps TRBD1 (6 bases). This TCR was recovered from a human donor who was either an allogeneic HSCT recipient or a stem cell or donor lymphocyte infusion donor (not recorded which). It is not recorded whose cells these are; they may come from a transplant donor. CDR3 coding DNA: TGTGCCAGCAGTTCACTACAGGGCTCTGAAGCTTTCTTT. Its translation: CASSSLQGSEAFF.